This T cell receptor (beta chain) was documented in a study of T cells after yellow fever vaccination. Study context: The fractions with low cell numbers were processed using SMART-Seq v4 Ultra Low Input.

This clonotype came up many times. The antigen remains undetermined. The ends lost 0 bases at V and 5 bases at J; junction bases unmatched: 4. The germline CDR1 and CDR2 sequences are ENHRY and SYGVKD. The CDR3 sequence is 15 residues long. General study findings and limits: When the response was secondary, it was weaker but reached its peak faster, day 5 versus 15. At approximately 95% for CD4 and about 91% for CD8, most primary-vaccination clones showed up again after the booster.

A universal primer site and UMIs were added as TCR cDNA was made by 5'RACE template switching. TCRdb re-derived calls from the 5' RACE reads in MiXCR, one entry per CDR3 protein. The table lists 200,000 to 250,000 distinct CDR3 sequences, 6.9% of them singletons. V usage is TRBV10-3 and J usage is TRBJ1-2; 9 nucleotides match TRBD1. This TCR was sampled from a man aged 25 to 40 who received the YFV17D yellow fever vaccine. The source was CD4+ T cells sorted from PBMCs, collected 15 days after the yellow fever booster vaccination. CDR3 protein: CAISESDRGPYGYTF. The CDR3 DNA reads as TGTGCCATCAGTGAGTCGGACAGGGGACCATATGGCTACACCTTC.